This T cell receptor (beta chain) originates from a study of PD-1 blockade in mismatch repair-deficient tumors. Study information: Enrolled about 2013-2016, patients had progressing, pretreated mismatch repair-deficient cancers of 12 to 13 types. Study results and limitations: Tumor-resident clones, often undetectable pretreatment in blood, expanded then contracted after pembrolizumab.

The table came from immunoSEQ multiplex PCR; TCRdb's copy has only in-frame clones and leaves some out. This table holds 25,000 to 30,000 clones, approximately 84% found once. The germline CDR1 and CDR2 sequences are SGHRS and YFSETQ. Trimming removed 1 base from V and 7 bases from J; junction bases left unmatched: 3. This CDR3 has 15 residues. Concerning this clone itself: Antigen unknown.

Mismatch repair deficiency was confirmed in all patients, by PCR or immunohistochemistry. TCR sequencing covered a few patients who responded to pembrolizumab. The sequence was obtained from an adult with mismatch repair-deficient cancer. The chain links TRBV5-1 to TRBJ2-1, with 12 nucleotides matching TRBD2. The sample here was PBMCs, taken before pembrolizumab treatment. CDR3 protein: CASSLLAGGFNEQFF. The CDR3 coding sequence is TGCGCCAGCAGCTTGCTAGCGGGAGGGTTTAATGAGCAGTTCTTC.